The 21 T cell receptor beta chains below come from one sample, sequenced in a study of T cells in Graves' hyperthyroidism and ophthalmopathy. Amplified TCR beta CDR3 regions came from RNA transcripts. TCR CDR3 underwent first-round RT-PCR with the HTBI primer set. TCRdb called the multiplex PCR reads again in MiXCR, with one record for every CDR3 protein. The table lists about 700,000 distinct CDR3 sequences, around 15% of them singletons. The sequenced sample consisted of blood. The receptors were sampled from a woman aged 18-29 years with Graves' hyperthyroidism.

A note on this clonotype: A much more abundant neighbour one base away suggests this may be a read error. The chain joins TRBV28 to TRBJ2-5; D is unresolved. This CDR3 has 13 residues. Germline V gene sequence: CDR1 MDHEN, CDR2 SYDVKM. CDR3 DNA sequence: TGTTCCAGCAGTTCCCCCCCAAGAGAGACCCAGTACTTC. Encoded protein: CSSSSPPRETQYF.

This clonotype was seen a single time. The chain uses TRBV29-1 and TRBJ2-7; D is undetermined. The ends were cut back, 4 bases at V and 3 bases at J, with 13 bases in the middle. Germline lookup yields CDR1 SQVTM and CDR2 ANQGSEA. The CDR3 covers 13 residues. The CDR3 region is CSVGEGSLYEQYF. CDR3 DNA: TGCAGCGTTGGAGAAGGGTCGCTCTACGAGCAGTACTTC.

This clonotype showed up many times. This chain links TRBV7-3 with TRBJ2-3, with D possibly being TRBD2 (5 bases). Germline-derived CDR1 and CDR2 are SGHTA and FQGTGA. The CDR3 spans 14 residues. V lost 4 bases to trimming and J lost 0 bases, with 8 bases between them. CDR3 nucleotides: TGTGCCAGCAGCTATGGCGGGAGCACAGATACGCAGTATTTT. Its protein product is CASSYGGSTDTQYF.

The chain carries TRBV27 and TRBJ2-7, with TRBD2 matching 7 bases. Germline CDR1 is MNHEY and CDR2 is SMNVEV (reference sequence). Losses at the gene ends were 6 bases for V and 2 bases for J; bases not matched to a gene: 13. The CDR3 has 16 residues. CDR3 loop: CASRPFLAVHPYEQYF. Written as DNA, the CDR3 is TGTGCCAGCAGACCCTTCCTAGCGGTTCACCCCTACGAGCAGTACTTC.

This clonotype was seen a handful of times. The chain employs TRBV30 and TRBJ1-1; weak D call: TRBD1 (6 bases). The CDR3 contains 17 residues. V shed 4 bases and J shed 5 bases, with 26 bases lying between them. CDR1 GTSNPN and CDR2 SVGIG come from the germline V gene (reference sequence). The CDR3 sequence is CAWMPPIVGARGTEAFF. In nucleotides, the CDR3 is TGTGCCTGGATGCCGCCCATCGTGGGGGCCCGAGGTACTGAAGCTTTCTTT.

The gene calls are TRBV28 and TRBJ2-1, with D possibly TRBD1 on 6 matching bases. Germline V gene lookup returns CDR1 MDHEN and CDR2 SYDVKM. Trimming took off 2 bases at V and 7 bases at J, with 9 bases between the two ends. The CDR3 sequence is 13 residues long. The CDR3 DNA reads TGTGCCAGCAGTTTAGGGGGCTGGAATGAGCAGTTCTTC. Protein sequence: CASSLGGWNEQFF.

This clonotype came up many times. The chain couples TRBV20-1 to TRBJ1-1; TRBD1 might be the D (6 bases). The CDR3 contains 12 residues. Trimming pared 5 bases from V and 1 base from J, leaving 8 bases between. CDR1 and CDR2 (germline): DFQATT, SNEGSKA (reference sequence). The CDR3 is CSARRGNTEAFF. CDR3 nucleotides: TGCAGTGCTCGCAGGGGGAACACTGAAGCTTTCTTT.

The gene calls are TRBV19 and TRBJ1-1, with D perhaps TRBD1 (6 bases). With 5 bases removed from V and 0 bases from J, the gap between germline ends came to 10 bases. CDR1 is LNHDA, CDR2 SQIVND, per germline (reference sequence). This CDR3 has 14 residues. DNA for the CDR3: TGTGCCAGTAGTTACACAGGGTTGAACACTGAAGCTTTCTTT. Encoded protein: CASSYTGLNTEAFF.

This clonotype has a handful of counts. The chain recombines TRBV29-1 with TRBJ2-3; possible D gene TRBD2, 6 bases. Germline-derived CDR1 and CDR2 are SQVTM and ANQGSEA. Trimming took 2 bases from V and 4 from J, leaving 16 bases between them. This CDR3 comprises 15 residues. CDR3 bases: TGCAGCGTTGAACTGGGACTCTTCGGCCCAGATACGCAGTATTTT. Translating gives CSVELGLFGPDTQYF.

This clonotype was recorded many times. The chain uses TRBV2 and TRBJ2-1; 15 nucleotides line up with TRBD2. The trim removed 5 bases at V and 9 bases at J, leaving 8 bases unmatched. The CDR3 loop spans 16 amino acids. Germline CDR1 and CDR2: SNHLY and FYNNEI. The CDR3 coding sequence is TGTGCCAGCAGTTGGACTAGCGGGAGGGCCACCGGTGAGCAGTTCTTC. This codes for CASSWTSGRATGEQFF.

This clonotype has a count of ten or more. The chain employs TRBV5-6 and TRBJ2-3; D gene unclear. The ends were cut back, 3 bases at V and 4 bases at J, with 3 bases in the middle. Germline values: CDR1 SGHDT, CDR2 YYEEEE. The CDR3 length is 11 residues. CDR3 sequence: CASSYSDTQYF. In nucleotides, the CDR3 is TGTGCCAGCAGCTACTCAGATACGCAGTATTTT.

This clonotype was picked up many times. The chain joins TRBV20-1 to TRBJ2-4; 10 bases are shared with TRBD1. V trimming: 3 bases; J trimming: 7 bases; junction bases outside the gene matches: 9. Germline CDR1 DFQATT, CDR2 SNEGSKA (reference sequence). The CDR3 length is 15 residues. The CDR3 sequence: CSARPRDRGRNIQYF. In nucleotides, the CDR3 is TGCAGTGCTAGGCCCCGGGACAGGGGTAGGAACATTCAGTACTTC.

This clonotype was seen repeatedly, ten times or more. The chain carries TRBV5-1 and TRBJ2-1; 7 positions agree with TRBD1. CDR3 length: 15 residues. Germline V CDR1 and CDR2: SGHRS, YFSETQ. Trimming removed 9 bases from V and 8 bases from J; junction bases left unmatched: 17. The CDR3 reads CATLLAGTVRDEQFF. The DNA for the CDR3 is TGCGCCACCCTACTCGCAGGGACAGTTAGGGATGAGCAGTTCTTC.

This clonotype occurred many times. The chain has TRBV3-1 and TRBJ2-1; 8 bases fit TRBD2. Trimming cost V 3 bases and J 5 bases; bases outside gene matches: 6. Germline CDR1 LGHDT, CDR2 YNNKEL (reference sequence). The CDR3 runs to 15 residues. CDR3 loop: CASSQSTSADNEQFF. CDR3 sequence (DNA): TGTGCCAGCAGCCAGTCGACTAGCGCAGACAATGAGCAGTTCTTC.

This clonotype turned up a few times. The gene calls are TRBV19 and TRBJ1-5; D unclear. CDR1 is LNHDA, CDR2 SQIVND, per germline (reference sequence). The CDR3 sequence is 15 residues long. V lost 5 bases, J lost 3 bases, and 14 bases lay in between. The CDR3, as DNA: TGTGCCAGTAGTTTTCTGCAACCCCACAATCAGCCCCAGCATTTT. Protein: CASSFLQPHNQPQHF.

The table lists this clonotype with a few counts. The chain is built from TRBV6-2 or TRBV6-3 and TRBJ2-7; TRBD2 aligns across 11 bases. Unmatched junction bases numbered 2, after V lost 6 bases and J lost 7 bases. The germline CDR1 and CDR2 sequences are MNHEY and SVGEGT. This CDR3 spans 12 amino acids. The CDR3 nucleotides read TGTGCCAGCAGACGGACTAGCGGGGAGCAGTACTTC. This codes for CASRRTSGEQYF.

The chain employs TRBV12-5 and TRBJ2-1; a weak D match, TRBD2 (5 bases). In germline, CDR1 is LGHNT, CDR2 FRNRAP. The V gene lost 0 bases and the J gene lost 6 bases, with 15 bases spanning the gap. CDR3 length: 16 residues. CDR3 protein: CASGLVLDGNTNEQFF. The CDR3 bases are TGTGCTAGTGGTTTGGTACTGGACGGGAATACCAATGAGCAGTTCTTC.

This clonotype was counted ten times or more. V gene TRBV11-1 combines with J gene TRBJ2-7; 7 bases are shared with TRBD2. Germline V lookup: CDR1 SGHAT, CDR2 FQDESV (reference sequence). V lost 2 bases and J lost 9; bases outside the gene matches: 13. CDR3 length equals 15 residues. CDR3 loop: CASSLRLAPKHWQYF. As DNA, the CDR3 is TGTGCCAGCAGCTTACGACTAGCCCCTAAGCATTGGCAGTACTTC.

The CDR3 DNA follows: TGCAGTGCCCCGGGACCGCCCTATGAGACCCAGTACTTC. The encoded protein is CSAPGPPYETQYF. This rearrangement joins TRBV20-1 to TRBJ2-5; perhaps D is TRBD1 or TRBD2 (5 bases each). This CDR3 region has 13 residues. Per germline, CDR1 DFQATT and CDR2 SNEGSKA (reference sequence). Trimming removed 6 bases from V and 5 bases from J, with 16 bases in between.

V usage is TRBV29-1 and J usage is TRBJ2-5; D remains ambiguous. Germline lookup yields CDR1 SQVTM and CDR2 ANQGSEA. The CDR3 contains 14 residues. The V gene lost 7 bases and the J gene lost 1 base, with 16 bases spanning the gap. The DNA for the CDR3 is TGCAGCGCTCGACCCGGACCGCGCCAAGAGACCCAGTACTTC. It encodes CSARPGPRQETQYF.

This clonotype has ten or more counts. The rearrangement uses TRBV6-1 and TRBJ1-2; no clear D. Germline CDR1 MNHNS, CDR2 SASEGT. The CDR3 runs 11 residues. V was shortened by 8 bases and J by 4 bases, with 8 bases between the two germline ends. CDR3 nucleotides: TGTGCCAGCTTACAGCTCTATGGCTACACCTTC. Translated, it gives CASLQLYGYTF.